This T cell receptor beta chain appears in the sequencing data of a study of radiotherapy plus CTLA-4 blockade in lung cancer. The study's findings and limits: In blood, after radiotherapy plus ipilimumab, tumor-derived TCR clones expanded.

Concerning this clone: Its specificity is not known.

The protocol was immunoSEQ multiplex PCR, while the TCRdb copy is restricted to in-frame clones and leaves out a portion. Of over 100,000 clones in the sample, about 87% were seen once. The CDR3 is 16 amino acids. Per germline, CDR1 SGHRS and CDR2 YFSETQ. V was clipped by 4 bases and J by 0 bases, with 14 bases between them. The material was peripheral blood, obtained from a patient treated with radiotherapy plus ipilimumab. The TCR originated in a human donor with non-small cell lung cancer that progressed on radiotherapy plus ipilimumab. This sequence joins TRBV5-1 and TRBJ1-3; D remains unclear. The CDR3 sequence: CASSPVADVSGNTIYF. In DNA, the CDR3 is TGCGCCAGCAGCCCGGTAGCCGATGTCTCTGGAAACACCATATATTTT.